The entry that follows covers one TCR beta chain sequence. The entry originates in a study of CD8 T cells in Susac syndrome. Random hexamers were used to reverse transcribe roughly 0.45 to 1 ug of RNA. TCRdb ran MiXCR on the immunoSEQ multiplex PCR reads and lists one entry per CDR3 protein. The data show over 20,000 distinct CDR3 sequences, roughly 93% seen once. CDR1 MDHEN and CDR2 SYDVKM come from the germline V gene. V lost 10 bases, J lost 3 bases, and 5 bases stayed unmatched. The CDR3 has 12 residues. The gene calls are TRBV28 and TRBJ2-7, with 8 bases lining up with TRBD1. This TCR derives from a human donor with Susac syndrome. The specimen was CD8+ T cells from PBMCs. CDR3 in DNA: TGTGCCACCAGACAGGGGTTCTACGAGCAGTACTTC. Translation gives CATRQGFYEQYF.